The sequence of this TCR beta chain was determined in a study of shared clonotypes between healthy human individuals. This CDR3 contains 15 residues. V gave up 5 bases and J gave up 0 bases; unmatched junction bases: 4. In germline, CDR1 is SGHTA, CDR2 FQGTGA. This table comes from immunoSEQ multiplex PCR, and its TCRdb copy is limited to in-frame clones, with some not included. The sample shows 400,000 to 500,000 clones, roughly four fifths of them seen only once. This clone was counted only a few times. Every contributor of samples was a Caucasian grown-up residing in Nashville, Tennessee. Sequenced material: PBMCs. V usage is TRBV7-3 and J usage is TRBJ1-5, with TRBD1 matching 7 bases. The clonotype originates from a middle-aged woman in good health. Some clones in this sample may be carry-over from other donors' samples. This CDR3 reads CASSPQGGSNQPQHF. CDR3 DNA: TGTGCCAGCAGCCCCCAGGGGGGTAGCAATCAGCCCCAGCATTTT. Using reference TRBV7-3 and TRBJ1-5 for the parts outside the CDR3, the full variable domain is GAGVSQTPSNKVTEKGKYVELRCDPISGHTALYWYRQSLGQGPEFLIYFQGTGAADDSGLPNDRFFAVRPEGSVSTLKIQRTERGDSAVYLCASSPQGGSNQPQHFGDGTRLSIL.